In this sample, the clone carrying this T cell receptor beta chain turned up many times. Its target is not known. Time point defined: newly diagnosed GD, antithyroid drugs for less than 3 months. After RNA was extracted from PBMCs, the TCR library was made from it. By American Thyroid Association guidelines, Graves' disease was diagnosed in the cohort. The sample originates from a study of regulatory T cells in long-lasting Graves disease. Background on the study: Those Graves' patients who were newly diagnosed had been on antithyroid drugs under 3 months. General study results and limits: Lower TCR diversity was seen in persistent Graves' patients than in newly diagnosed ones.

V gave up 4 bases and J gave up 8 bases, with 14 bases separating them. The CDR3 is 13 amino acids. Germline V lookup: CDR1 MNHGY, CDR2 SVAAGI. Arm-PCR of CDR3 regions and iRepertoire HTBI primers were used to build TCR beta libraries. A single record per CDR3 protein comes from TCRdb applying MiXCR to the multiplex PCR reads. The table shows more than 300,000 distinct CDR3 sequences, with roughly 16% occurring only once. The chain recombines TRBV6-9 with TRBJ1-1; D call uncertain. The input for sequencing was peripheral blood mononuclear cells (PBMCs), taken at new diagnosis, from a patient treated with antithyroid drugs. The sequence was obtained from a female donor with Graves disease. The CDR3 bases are TGTGCCAGCAGTTGGGAAATCGGCGGGGAAGCTTTCTTT. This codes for CASSWEIGGEAFF.